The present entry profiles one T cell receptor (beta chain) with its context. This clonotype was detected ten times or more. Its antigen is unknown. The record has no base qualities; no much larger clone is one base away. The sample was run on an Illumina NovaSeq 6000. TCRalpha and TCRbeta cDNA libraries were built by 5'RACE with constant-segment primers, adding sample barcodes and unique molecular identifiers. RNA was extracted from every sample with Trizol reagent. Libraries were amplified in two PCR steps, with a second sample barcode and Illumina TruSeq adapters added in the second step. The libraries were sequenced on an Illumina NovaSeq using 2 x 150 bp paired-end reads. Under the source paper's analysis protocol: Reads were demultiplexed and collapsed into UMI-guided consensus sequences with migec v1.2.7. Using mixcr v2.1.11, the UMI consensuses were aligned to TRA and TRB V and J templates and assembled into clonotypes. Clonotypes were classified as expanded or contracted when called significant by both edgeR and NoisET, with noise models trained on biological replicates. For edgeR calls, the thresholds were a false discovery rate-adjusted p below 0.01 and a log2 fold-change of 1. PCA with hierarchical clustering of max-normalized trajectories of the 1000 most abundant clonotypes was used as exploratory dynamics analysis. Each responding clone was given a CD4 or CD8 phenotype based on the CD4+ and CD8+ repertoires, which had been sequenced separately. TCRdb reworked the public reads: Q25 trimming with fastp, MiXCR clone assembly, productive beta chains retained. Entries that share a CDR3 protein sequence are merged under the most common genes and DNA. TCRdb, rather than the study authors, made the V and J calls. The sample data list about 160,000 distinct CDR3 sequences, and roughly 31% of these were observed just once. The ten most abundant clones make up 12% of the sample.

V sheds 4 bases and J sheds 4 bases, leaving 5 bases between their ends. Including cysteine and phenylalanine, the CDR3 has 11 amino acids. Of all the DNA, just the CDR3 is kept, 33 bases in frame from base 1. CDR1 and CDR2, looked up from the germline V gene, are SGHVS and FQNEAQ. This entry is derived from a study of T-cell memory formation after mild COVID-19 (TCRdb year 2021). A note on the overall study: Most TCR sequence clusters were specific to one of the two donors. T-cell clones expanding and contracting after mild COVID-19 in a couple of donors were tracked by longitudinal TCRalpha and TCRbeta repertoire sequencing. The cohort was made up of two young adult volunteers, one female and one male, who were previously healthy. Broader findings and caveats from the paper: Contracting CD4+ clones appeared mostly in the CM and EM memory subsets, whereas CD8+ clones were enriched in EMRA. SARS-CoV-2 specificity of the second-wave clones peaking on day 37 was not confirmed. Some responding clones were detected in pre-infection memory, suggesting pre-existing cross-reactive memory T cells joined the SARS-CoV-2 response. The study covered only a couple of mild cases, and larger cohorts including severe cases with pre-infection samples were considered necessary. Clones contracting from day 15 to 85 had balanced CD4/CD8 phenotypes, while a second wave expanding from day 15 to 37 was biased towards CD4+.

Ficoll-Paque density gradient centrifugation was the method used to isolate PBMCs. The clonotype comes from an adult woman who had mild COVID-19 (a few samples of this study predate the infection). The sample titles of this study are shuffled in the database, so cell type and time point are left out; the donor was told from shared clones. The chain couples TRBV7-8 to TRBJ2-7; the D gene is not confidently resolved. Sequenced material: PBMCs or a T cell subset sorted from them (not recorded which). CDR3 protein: CASSSTYEQYF. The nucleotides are TGTGCCAGCAGCTCCACTTACGAGCAGTACTTC.